These T cell receptor beta chains were read from a single sample in a study of blood T cell repertoires in COVID-19. Repertoires were generated with immunoSEQ multiplex PCR, while TCRdb's copy carries only in-frame clones and drops some. The table shows 150,000 to 200,000 clones, with about four fifths occurring only once. The sample taken for sequencing was peripheral blood. These receptors were collected from a woman older than 75 with COVID-19, enrolled during active disease. The CDR3 runs from the conserved cysteine through the conserved F or W. D genes are given only for firm matches. A row's size may be missing; if present it is once, few, many or a size class.

TGTGCCAGCTTAAGAGACAGGGACACTGAAGCTTTCTTT	CASLRDRDTEAFF	TRBV18	TRBJ1-1	-	TRBD1
TGTGCCAGTCGGTCTTCGGGACAGGGGACGTATAGCAATCAGCCCCAGCATTTT	CASRSSGQGTYSNQPQHF	TRBV19	TRBJ1-5	-	TRBD1
TGTGCCAGCAGCTCGCGGGGACAGGGGCGTATGAACACTGAAGCTTTCTTT	CASSSRGQGRMNTEAFF	TRBV11-3	TRBJ1-1	-	TRBD1
TGTGCCAGCAGCTTAGGAGGGGGCGTGGACCGAATATATTTT	CASSLGGGVDRIYF	TRBV7-2	TRBJ1-3	-	TRBD1
TGTGCCAGCAGCCGGGACACGTTCGATCAGCCCCAGCATTTT	CASSRDTFDQPQHF	TRBV7-9	TRBJ1-5	-	-
TGTGCCAGCAGCTCTAGCGGGGGAGTTAGCACAGATACGCAGTATTTT	CASSSSGGVSTDTQYF	TRBV13	TRBJ2-3	few	TRBD2
TGTGCCAGCTCTTCTAGCGGGAGGGCCTACGAGCAGTACTTC	CASSSSGRAYEQYF	TRBV18	TRBJ2-7	-	TRBD2
TGTGCCAGCAGCTTAGCGGGAATGGGGCCCTACGAGCAGTACTTC	CASSLAGMGPYEQYF	TRBV7-6	TRBJ2-7	-	-
TGTGCCTGGAGTCGGGACAGTAACACTGAAGCTTTCTTT	CAWSRDSNTEAFF	TRBV30	TRBJ1-1	-	TRBD1
TGTGCCAGCAGTGAAAGGAGCTTCTCTGGAAACACCATATATTTT	CASSERSFSGNTIYF	TRBV2	TRBJ1-3	-	-
TGTGCCAGCAGCCAAAACAGGAACACTGAAGCTTTCTTT	CASSQNRNTEAFF	TRBV3-1/TRBV3-2	TRBJ1-1	-	-
TGTGCCAGCAGCCAAGGAGGTCCCATTGAAGCTTTCTTT	CASSQGGPIEAFF	TRBV4-2	TRBJ1-1	-	-
TGTGCCAGCACCAGGGCCGGGAACACTGAAGCTTTCTTT	CASTRAGNTEAFF	TRBV2	TRBJ1-1	-	-
TGTGCCAGCAGCTCGAACAGGGGGACCGGGAGGCGTCTGTTTTTT	CASSSNRGTGRRLFF	TRBV28	TRBJ1-4	-	TRBD1
TGTGCCAGCTGCTCAGGGTCCTACGAGCAGTACTTC	CASCSGSYEQYF	TRBV2	TRBJ2-7	-	-
TGTGCCAGCAACTACAGGGGGCGCGGCTATGGCTACACCTTC	CASNYRGRGYGYTF	TRBV9	TRBJ1-2	-	TRBD1
TGTGCCAGCAGCACTAGGGTTGACTATGGCTACACCTTC	CASSTRVDYGYTF	TRBV14	TRBJ1-2	many	-
TGTGCCACCAGCCCCCGGGACAGGGTAAACACTGAAGCTTTCTTT	CATSPRDRVNTEAFF	TRBV15	TRBJ1-1	-	TRBD1
TGTGCCAGCAGCCAAGAGCCGGGACAGTTCTACGAGCAGTACTTC	CASSQEPGQFYEQYF	TRBV4-2	TRBJ2-7	-	TRBD1
TGTGCCAGCAGTGAAGTGCTAGCAGGCGGGGAGCTGTTTTTT	CASSEVLAGGELFF	TRBV2	TRBJ2-2	once	-
TGTGCCAGCAGGGCACCGCAAGAGACCCAGTACTTC	CASRAPQETQYF	TRBV2	TRBJ2-5	-	-
TGTGCCAGCAGCCAAGTTGCAGGGGCCTATGGCTACACCTTC	CASSQVAGAYGYTF	TRBV3-1/TRBV3-2	TRBJ1-2	-	-
TGTGCCATCAGTGAGTCCCAGGGGGCTGGCTATGGCTACACCTTC	CAISESQGAGYGYTF	TRBV10-3	TRBJ1-2	-	TRBD1
TGTGCCAGCAGTGACACAGGGACCGGCACTGAAGCTTTCTTT	CASSDTGTGTEAFF	TRBV6-1	TRBJ1-1	once	-
TGTGCCAGCAGTGAAGGGGCTCTTGGGAATCAGCCCCAGCATTTT	CASSEGALGNQPQHF	TRBV6-1	TRBJ1-5	-	-
TGTGCCATCAGCCGACAGGGGGGAACAGATACGCAGTATTTT	CAISRQGGTDTQYF	TRBV10-3	TRBJ2-3	-	TRBD1
TGTGCCAGCTCACCCAGTATACAGGGAGCCCTCGATGGCTACACCTTC	CASSPSIQGALDGYTF	TRBV18	TRBJ1-2	-	-
TGTGCCAGCAGCCCTCTAGCGGGGGGTTTCACAGATACGCAGTATTTT	CASSPLAGGFTDTQYF	TRBV14	TRBJ2-3	-	TRBD2
TGCGCCAGCAGCCCCCATAGCGGAACAGATACGCAGTATTTT	CASSPHSGTDTQYF	TRBV4-1	TRBJ2-3	-	-
TGTGCCAGCAGTGAAGCCCCCAGGGCTGAAAAACTGTTTTTT	CASSEAPRAEKLFF	TRBV2	TRBJ1-4	few	-
TGTGCCCTCAATCGGGAGGGGGCTCGTGGCTACACCTTC	CALNREGARGYTF	TRBV6-5	TRBJ1-2	-	TRBD1
TGTGCCAGTACTTCCACCCTTGGGGCGGGGTACGGCAATCAGCCCCAGCATTTT	CASTSTLGAGYGNQPQHF	TRBV19	TRBJ1-5	-	-
TGTGCCAGCAGGGATACAGGGTCCACAGATACGCAGTATTTT	CASRDTGSTDTQYF	TRBV13	TRBJ2-3	-	-
TGTGCCAGCAGTCCCCATTACAGGGGGCGAAACAATGAGCAGTTCTTC	CASSPHYRGRNNEQFF	TRBV28	TRBJ2-1	-	TRBD1
TGTGCCAGCAGCTTGCAGGCGAACACTGAAGCTTTCTTT	CASSLQANTEAFF	TRBV7-8	TRBJ1-1	-	-
TGTGCCAGTAACCCCCGGGGGGACAGGCCTAATCAGCCCCAGCATTTT	CASNPRGDRPNQPQHF	TRBV19	TRBJ1-5	-	TRBD1
TGTGCCAGCAGCCAAGACCCTAGCGGGAGGGCCTACAATGAGCAGTTCTTC	CASSQDPSGRAYNEQFF	TRBV4-2	TRBJ2-1	-	TRBD2
TGTGCCAGCAGCTTAGAGGGAGGGGTTCGTGGCTACACCTTC	CASSLEGGVRGYTF	TRBV11-2	TRBJ1-2	-	-
TGTGCCAGCAAACCTAGCGGGGGGGCCTCCGAGCAGTACTTC	CASKPSGGASEQYF	TRBV3-1/TRBV3-2	TRBJ2-7	-	TRBD2
TGCGCCAGCAGCTTGGGGACAGGGGGACAAACTAATGAAAAACTGTTTTTT	CASSLGTGGQTNEKLFF	TRBV5-1	TRBJ1-4	-	TRBD1
TGTGCCAGCAGTGCGACTAGTCTGGCAGAGACCCAGTACTTC	CASSATSLAETQYF	TRBV6-2/TRBV6-3	TRBJ2-5	few	-
TGTGCCAGCAGCTTATTGACAGGGTACGGCTATGGCTACACCTTC	CASSLLTGYGYGYTF	TRBV7-8	TRBJ1-2	-	TRBD1
TGTGCCAGTAGTACGTCGGCAGGTGGGACAGATACGCAGTATTTT	CASSTSAGGTDTQYF	TRBV19	TRBJ2-3	-	-
TGTGCTAGTGGTCACAAGACAGGGTCTTCCCTAAATCAGCCCCAGCATTTT	CASGHKTGSSLNQPQHF	TRBV12-5	TRBJ1-5	few	TRBD1
TGTGCCAGCAGCCTCCGGACAGGGCCGGGATATGGCTACACCTTC	CASSLRTGPGYGYTF	TRBV3-1/TRBV3-2	TRBJ1-2	few	TRBD1
TGTGCCAGCAGCCAGGGCCGGGGGGCTAGCGAGCAGTACTTC	CASSQGRGASEQYF	TRBV7-2	TRBJ2-7	-	-
TGTGCCAGCATACCTAATTCCAGGTACCAAGAGACCCAGTACTTC	CASIPNSRYQETQYF	TRBV16	TRBJ2-5	-	-
TGTGCCAGCCGGGACAGGGCATCCTACGAGCAGTACTTC	CASRDRASYEQYF	TRBV19	TRBJ2-7	once	TRBD1
TGCAGCGTTGAACAGGGTAGCTCCTACGAGCAGTACTTC	CSVEQGSSYEQYF	TRBV29-1	TRBJ2-7	-	-
TGTGCCAGCAGCCTCAAGCGGGGGGGCCTCCATGAGCAGTTCTTC	CASSLKRGGLHEQFF	TRBV14	TRBJ2-1	few	TRBD2
TGTGCCAGCAGCTTATTCCGGCAGGGTGGCACTGAAGCTTTCTTT	CASSLFRQGGTEAFF	TRBV7-8	TRBJ1-1	once	-
TGTGCCAGTAGTATTTCGGGGGAAAAACTGTTTTTT	CASSISGEKLFF	TRBV19	TRBJ1-4	-	-
TGTGCCAGCAGTGATGAGGGTAATCAGCCCCAGCATTTT	CASSDEGNQPQHF	TRBV2	TRBJ1-5	once	-
TGTGCCAGCAGCCAAGGAGACTCGAGCTCCTACGAGCAGTACTTC	CASSQGDSSSYEQYF	TRBV3-1/TRBV3-2	TRBJ2-7	-	-
TGTGCCAGCAGCTTAGGGGGTCCCGCAGATGGCTACACCTTC	CASSLGGPADGYTF	TRBV5-8	TRBJ1-2	few	-
TGTGCCAGTAGTATAGGGCTAGCCTCCACAGATACGCAGTATTTT	CASSIGLASTDTQYF	TRBV19	TRBJ2-3	once	-
TGTGCCAGCAGCTTAGGCACAGGGCACTATGGCTACACCTTC	CASSLGTGHYGYTF	TRBV7-9	TRBJ1-2	-	-
TGTGCCAGCAGTTCCTTACTAGCGGGAGGCGCCTACGAGCAGTACTTC	CASSSLLAGGAYEQYF	TRBV28	TRBJ2-7	-	TRBD2
TGTGCCAGCAGCCCCAGGGGGATTCCCACCGGGGAGCTGTTTTTT	CASSPRGIPTGELFF	TRBV11-3	TRBJ2-2	-	TRBD1
TGTGCCAGTAGTGACCGTGTGTCGAGGAATGAGCAGTTCTTC	CASSDRVSRNEQFF	TRBV19	TRBJ2-1	-	-